This T cell receptor (beta chain) was profiled in a study of blood T cell repertoires in COVID-19. TCRdb's copy holds only in-frame clones and misses some; the assay was immunoSEQ multiplex PCR. The sample holds some 90,000 clones; roughly 87% are singletons and the top ten take roughly 18%. CDR3 size: 13 residues. CDR1 and CDR2 (germline): MNHNY, SVGAGI (reference sequence). V was clipped by 7 bases and J by 4 bases, with 13 bases between them. Sequenced: peripheral blood. The genes are TRBV6-6 and TRBJ1-1, with no clear D. This clonotype was obtained from a woman aged 55-70 years with COVID-19, enrolled during active disease. CDR3 residues: CASTLLPSTEAFF. CDR3 DNA: TGTGCCAGCACCTTACTCCCAAGCACTGAAGCTTTCTTT.